This T cell receptor beta chain was documented in a study of blood T cells in healthy people across ages. Points from the study as a whole: In the absence of known donor CMV status, changes in expanded clonotypes were possibly confounded.

A second PCR of roughly 6 to 12 cycles used a sample-barcoded 5' primer and a J-beta primer mix. The authors tagged each cDNA molecule using a template-switch adaptor with 12 random nucleotides. TCRdb re-called the 5' RACE reads with MiXCR, one entry per CDR3 protein. The top ten clones hold approximately 22% of a sample with some 1.8 million distinct CDR3 sequences, 35% to 50% of them seen once. This clonotype was counted many times. Antigen specificity is unknown. The people who gave samples were healthy Caucasians from Russia, aged 6 to 90. The amount of total RNA extracted per sample was at least 6 micrograms. Trimming removed 6 bases from V and 4 bases from J, with 10 bases in between. Per germline, CDR1 MNHEY and CDR2 SVGEGT. The CDR3 spans 13 residues.

The V gene is TRBV6-2 or TRBV6-3, the J gene TRBJ2-1, with D unclear. The sequenced sample consisted of blood. The receptor was derived from a human donor in good health. CDR3 sequence (DNA): TGTGCCAGCAGAGCGATCGAGTACAATGAGCAGTTCTTC. It encodes CASRAIEYNEQFF.